The TCR beta chain described here comes from a study of OX40 agonist ivuxolimab in advanced cancers. Background on the study: A diagnosis of hepatocellular carcinoma, melanoma, renal cell or head and neck cancer was present in dose-escalation patients. The group had a mean age of around 60 years, ranged from about 20 to 90, and was 80% to 85% male.

Sequencing was performed with immunoSEQ multiplex PCR; in TCRdb, only in-frame clones are kept and a portion is missing. Of under 65,000 clones detected, roughly four fifths appear once; the ten largest clones hold less than 2.5%. Points from the study as a whole: Certain nonresponding patients likewise had low normalized T-cell clonal expansion.

The CDR3 has 15 residues. Germline CDR1 reads MNHNS; CDR2 reads SASEGT. Trimming removed 10 bases at V and 3 bases at J, with 21 bases between. Of note for this clone: What it recognizes is unknown.

The chain joins TRBV6-1 to TRBJ1-2; tentative D call: TRBD1 (6 bases). Sample: CD4+ or CD8+ T cells sorted from blood, taken in a trial of the OX40 agonist ivuxolimab. The receptor was derived from an adult with an advanced solid tumor such as melanoma, head and neck, liver or kidney cancer. The CDR3 loop reads CATWSGTPNYYGYTF. In DNA form, the CDR3 reads TGTGCCACCTGGAGTGGGACACCTAATTACTATGGCTACACCTTC.